The rows below give T cell receptor beta chains drawn from one sample of a study of ipilimumab plus nivolumab after autologous stem cell transplantation. The method was immunoSEQ multiplex PCR; TCRdb's version includes in-frame clones alone and lacks a portion of them. Of about 15,000 clones in the sample, over 60% were seen once. The sample was PBMCs, taken in a trial of ipilimumab plus nivolumab as post-transplant consolidation. Receptors were obtained from a male donor with diffuse large B-cell lymphoma. The conserved cysteine and the conserved F or W are not part of the CDR3 here.

V	CDR3
TRBV7-8	ASSVLSVGEQY
TRBV10-2	ASSEDRHGYT
TRBV27	ASSLNGHGGYT
TRBV7-6	ASSRTGASTDTQY
TRBV29-1	SVAGSGTDTQY
TRBV18	ASSPTLDNYGYT
TRBV5-4	ASSSSTSGATDTQY
TRBV7-3	ASSLWGGGTYEQY
TRBV7-9	ASSPLAGSSYEQY
TRBV5-6	ASRVSGTGGRGYT
TRBV29-1	SVEVGREGYT
TRBV5-1	ASSLEGGLGVDEQY